The subject of this entry is one T cell receptor (beta chain). Participating donors were healthy, HIV-negative adults free of recent acute infections or vaccinations. Everyone who donated was a Caucasian adult who lived in Nashville, Tennessee. Germline CDR1 is MDHEN and CDR2 is SYDVKM. Trimming cost V 2 bases and J 7 bases, with 9 bases left between them. The CDR3 is made up of 13 amino acids. The data were taken from a study of shared clonotypes between healthy human individuals. Study-wide context: Researchers assigned three CD4 naive, three CD4 memory, two CD8 naive and one CD8 memory plate to each donor.

Assay execution proceeded at the deep level. TCRdb keeps only in-frame clones here, not all; method: immunoSEQ multiplex PCR. Among around 2.5 million clones listed, over 85% were seen once. The receptor was isolated from a man between 18 and 29 years old in good health. Some clones in this sample may be carry-over from other donors' samples. Source material: naive CD4+ T cells from PBMCs. Subset in this sample: CD45RA+ positively selected. This chain connects TRBV28 to TRBJ2-1, with D unclear. CDR3 DNA: TGTGCCAGCAGTTTAGGGCAGTTTAATGAGCAGTTCTTC. It codes for CASSLGQFNEQFF.